Below, one T cell receptor (beta chain) is given with its context. Its matching antigen is unknown. The sample comes from a study of cytomegalovirus exposure and HLA in healthy donors. The study, taken as a whole, reports: Previously analyzed data showed that most TCR beta V segments were productive at a frequency of about 90% or about 30%. Links to common viral pathogens appeared, in a later analysis, for several of the most significant clusters.

The V and J ends lost 3 bases and 3 bases respectively, with 18 bases between them. The CDR3 totals 16 residues. Germline CDR1 is MDHEN and CDR2 is SYDVKM. This PCR relied on a set of 60 Vbeta primers and 13 Jbeta primers. Sequenced by immunoSEQ multiplex PCR; TCRdb stores in-frame clones only, minus some. The sample consists of 150,000 to 200,000 clones, around 79% of them appearing once. The sequencing sample was made of PBMCs. The origin of this receptor is a male donor in good health and CMV-seropositive. The chain is built from TRBV28 and TRBJ2-7, with D perhaps TRBD2 (6 bases). Here the CDR3 DNA reads TGTGCCAGCAGTTTGTCTCTTGCGGGATCGTACTACGAGCAGTACTTC. It translates to CASSLSLAGSYYEQYF. Full variable domain (remainder filled in from reference TRBV28 and TRBJ2-7): DVKVTQSSRYLVKRTGEKVFLECVQDMDHENMFWYRQDPGLGLRLIYFSYDVKMKEKGDIPEGYSVSREKKERFSLILESASTNQTSMYLCASSLSLAGSYYEQYFGPGTRLTVT.